The 7 T cell receptor beta chains reported below all come from one sample, sequenced in a study of T cell responses to AZD1222 COVID-19 vaccine. TCRdb keeps only in-frame clones here, not all; method: immunoSEQ multiplex PCR. In the table there are about 190,000 clones, roughly nine tenths of which are singletons. This specimen was peripheral blood, taken on day 0 of AZD1222 vaccination. The receptor source for this set is an adult in good health.

The chain uses TRBV11-2 and TRBJ2-5, with a tentative D call TRBD2 (7 bases). Trimming took 1 base from V and 5 from J, leaving 14 bases between them. Germline CDR1 reads SGHAT; CDR2 reads FQNNGV. There are 15 residues in the CDR3. Here the CDR3 DNA reads TGTGCCAGCAGCTTAGTTGGAGGGGGAGGGGAGACCCAGTACTTC. Its protein is CASSLVGGGGETQYF.

The genes are TRBV7-9 and TRBJ1-2; a weak D match, TRBD1 (5 bases). Trimming left V 5 bases short and J 7 bases short, with 20 bases between. Germline values: CDR1 SEHNR, CDR2 FQNEAQ (reference sequence). The CDR3 is 15 amino acids. The CDR3 sequence is CASSGRDRVYSGYTF. In DNA form, the CDR3 reads TGTGCCAGCAGCGGCCGGGACCGAGTCTACTCTGGCTACACCTTC.

This rearrangement joins TRBV9 to TRBJ2-7, with D unclear. Germline CDR1 is SGDLS and CDR2 is YYNGEE. The germline V and J ends were trimmed by 4 bases and 3 bases, with 14 bases remaining between them. The CDR3 is 14 amino acids. This CDR3 reads CASSPTALNYEQYV. In DNA form, the CDR3 reads TGTGCCAGCAGCCCTACGGCCCTCAACTACGAGCAGTACGTC.

The chain recombines TRBV28 with TRBJ1-4; TRBD1 matches 8 bases. With 7 bases clipped from V and 6 bases from J, the junction kept 10 bases outside the gene matches. Germline lookup yields CDR1 MDHEN and CDR2 SYDVKM. This CDR3 contains 15 residues. CDR3 DNA: TGTGCCAGCACCCTCCAGGGGGCGAATGATGAAAAACTGTTTTTT. Translation gives CASTLQGANDEKLFF.

Here the CDR3 DNA reads TGTGCCTCCAAGAGGGGTGGGACGGTATTTGATTCACCCCTCCACTTT. Protein: CASKRGGTVFDSPLHF. The V gene is TRBV30, the J gene TRBJ1-6, with TRBD1 as a possible D gene (5 bases). CDR3 length: 16 amino acids. V was clipped by 7 bases and J by 8 bases, with 24 bases between them. Germline values: CDR1 GTSNPN, CDR2 SVGIG (reference sequence).

The rearrangement uses TRBV6-5 and TRBJ1-1, with D possibly matching TRBD1 (5 bases). Germline V gives CDR1 MNHEY, CDR2 SVGAGI. Trimming took 6 bases from V and 4 from J, leaving 9 bases between them. This CDR3 region has 12 residues. In DNA, the CDR3 is TGTGCCAGCAGGGGGGGAACCACTGAAGCTTTCTTT. This translates into CASRGGTTEAFF.

Comment on this clone: The same CDR3 also results from other DNA sequences found in this sample. In DNA form, the CDR3 reads TGCGCCAGCAGCTTGGGACAGGGAGGCTATGGCTACACCTTC. Translating gives CASSLGQGGYGYTF. V usage is TRBV5-1 and J usage is TRBJ1-2; 7 bases map to TRBD1. The CDR3 is 14 residues long. Trimming took 0 bases from V and 4 from J; bases not matched to a gene: 3. Germline-derived CDR1 and CDR2 are SGHRS and YFSETQ.